The rows below give T cell receptor beta chains drawn from one sample of a study of cytomegalovirus exposure and HLA in healthy donors. Assay: immunoSEQ multiplex PCR; the TCRdb copy retains only in-frame clones and omits some. The sample features approximately 45,000 clones, with roughly 8% in its top ten. Sequencing used PBMCs. These TCRs come from a male donor in good health and CMV-seronegative. CDR3s include the opening cysteine and the closing phenylalanine or tryptophan. Fields, in order: D gene, J gene, V gene, CDR3 DNA, CDR3 protein. The D gene is left open where the match is weak.

TRBD1 TRBJ2-7 TRBV2 TGTGCCAGCAGTCAACAGGGGGGAGTCTACGAGCAGTACTTC CASSQQGGVYEQYF
. TRBJ2-7 TRBV18 TGTGCCAGCTCACAACAGGGCGCCTACGAGCAGTACTTC CASSQQGAYEQYF
TRBD2 TRBJ2-1 TRBV6-6 TGTGCCAGCAGCACCCGGACTAGCGGCTCCTACAATGAGCAGTTCTTC CASSTRTSGSYNEQFF
TRBD1 TRBJ2-1 TRBV5-4 TGTGCCAGCAGCTTGGGGGACAGGGCCCTCAATGAGCAGTTCTTC CASSLGDRALNEQFF
. TRBJ1-3 TRBV7-9 TGTGCCAGCAGCTTCTCAGTCTCTGGAAACACCATATATTTT CASSFSVSGNTIYF
. TRBJ2-5 TRBV5-4 TGTGCCAGCAGCTTTGGGGGGGGCAGAGAAGAGACCCAGTACTTC CASSFGGGREETQYF
TRBD1 TRBJ1-1 TRBV10-3 TGTGCCAGCGCCGGGACAGGGTACACTGAAGCTTTCTTT CASAGTGYTEAFF
TRBD1 TRBJ1-2 TRBV7-7 TGTGCCAGCAGCTTGTCCCCCGGGACAGGGGATCGTGGCTACACCTTC CASSLSPGTGDRGYTF
. TRBJ2-4 TRBV19 TGTGCCAGTAGTATAGAGGATCAGGGTAACATTCAGTACTTC CASSIEDQGNIQYF
. TRBJ1-1 TRBV7-9 TGTGCCAGCAGCGACACCGGGCGGGCTGAAGCTTTCTTT CASSDTGRAEAFF
TRBD2 TRBJ2-1 TRBV30 TGTGCCTGGAGACTAGCGGGAGGGTTCTACAATGAGCAGTTCTTC CAWRLAGGFYNEQFF
. TRBJ2-1 TRBV27 TGTGCCAGCAGCCCGGACAGTCAGTTCTTC CASSPDSQFF
. TRBJ1-1 TRBV19 TGTGCCAGTAGTCTAACACAGGCTGTTGAAACTGAAGCTTTCTTT CASSLTQAVETEAFF
. TRBJ1-4 TRBV6-5 TGTGCCAGCAGTTACGGGCTCGGACGAGGGGAAAAACTGTTTTTT CASSYGLGRGEKLFF
. TRBJ1-2 TRBV7-9 TGTGCCAGCAGCTTTGGGCGATATTATGGCTACACCTTC CASSFGRYYGYTF
. TRBJ2-7 TRBV5-6 TGTGCCAGCAGCAGAATACTCGAGCAGTACTTC CASSRILEQYF
. TRBJ1-5 TRBV19 TGTGCCAGTAGTATTACGGCAGGGGCGGTAAGTCAGCCCCAGCATTTT CASSITAGAVSQPQHF
. TRBJ2-2 TRBV29-1 TGCAGCGTTGGGGTAGTGGCAGGGACCGGGGAGCTGTTTTTT CSVGVVAGTGELFF
. TRBJ1-3 TRBV6-5 TGTGCCAGCAGTAGAGGGACAACTGGAAACACCATATATTTT CASSRGTTGNTIYF
TRBD1 TRBJ2-2 TRBV7-9 TGTGCCAGCCAAACAGGGGGCAAGACCGGGGAGCTGTTTTTT CASQTGGKTGELFF
TRBD1 TRBJ1-1 TRBV5-1 TGCGCCAGCAGAACAGGGGCGAAGTCTGAAGCTTTCTTT CASRTGAKSEAFF
. TRBJ1-5 TRBV18 TGTGCCAGCTCACCGACAGAGAATAGCAATCAGCCCCAGCATTTT CASSPTENSNQPQHF
TRBD2 TRBJ2-7 TRBV28 TGTGCCAGCAGTTTAGCCCAAGCGGGAATGTACGAGCAGTACTTC CASSLAQAGMYEQYF
. TRBJ1-5 TRBV19 TGTGCCAGTAGGGGAGGGGGGGATCAGCCCCAGCATTTT CASRGGGDQPQHF
. TRBJ2-5 TRBV5-4 TGTGCCAGCAGCTTCCGGGACAACCAAGAGACCCAGTACTTC CASSFRDNQETQYF
TRBD1 TRBJ1-5 TRBV6-5 TGTGCCAGCAGACCGGGACAGGGGAATCAGCCCCAGCATTTT CASRPGQGNQPQHF
TRBD2 TRBJ2-2 TRBV30 TGTGCCTGGAGTGGAAGGATTAGCGGGAGAGTCACCGGGGAGCTGTTTTTT CAWSGRISGRVTGELFF
TRBD1 TRBJ2-7 TRBV28 TGTGCCAGCAGTAGTCCGGGACAGGGAGGCGAGCAGTACTTC CASSSPGQGGEQYF
. TRBJ1-2 TRBV19 TGTGCCAGTAGTCCATCTTCGGGCTATGGCTACACCTTC CASSPSSGYGYTF
. TRBJ2-3 TRBV14 TGTGCCAGCAGCCAAGATAAACTTCACACAGATACGCAGTATTTT CASSQDKLHTDTQYF
TRBD2 TRBJ2-1 TRBV28 TGTGCCAGCAACCCGGAACTAGCGGGAGTAACTGAGCAGTTCTTC CASNPELAGVTEQFF
. TRBJ2-1 TRBV4-3 TGCGCCAGCAGCCAAGATATAGGGGCTGAGCAGTTCTTC CASSQDIGAEQFF
. TRBJ1-1 TRBV5-8 TGTGCCAGCAGCGCGGGCCCGCGGAGCGCTGAAGCTTTCTTT CASSAGPRSAEAFF
TRBD2 TRBJ2-1 TRBV4-1 TGCGCCAGCAGAAAAGCGGGGACCTACAATGAGCAGTTCTTC CASRKAGTYNEQFF
. TRBJ2-1 TRBV19 TGTGCCAGTAGTACGAATTCAGGATACAATGAGCAGTTCTTC CASSTNSGYNEQFF
. TRBJ2-1 TRBV11-1 TGTGCCAGCAGCCAGACACGGGGCAATGAGCAGTTCTTC CASSQTRGNEQFF
TRBD2 TRBJ2-1 TRBV2 TGTGCCAGCAGCCCGGGACTAGTGTACAATGAGCAGTTCTTC CASSPGLVYNEQFF
TRBD1 TRBJ2-3 TRBV30 TGTGCCTGGAGTTGGGACAGATACACAGATACGCAGTATTTT CAWSWDRYTDTQYF
TRBD2 TRBJ2-3 TRBV29-1 TGCAGCGTTCATGCGGGAGGAGGAACAGATACGCAGTATTTT CSVHAGGGTDTQYF
. TRBJ2-5 TRBV7-2 TGTGCCAGCAGCACCAGGACAGCACAAGAGACCCAGTACTTC CASSTRTAQETQYF
. TRBJ1-2 TRBV2 TGTGCCAGCAGTATACTTCGGGGTGATGGCTACACCTTC CASSILRGDGYTF
. TRBJ2-7 TRBV5-6 TGTGCCAGCAGCACTGATTACGAGCAGTACTTC CASSTDYEQYF
. TRBJ2-7 TRBV5-4 TGTGCCAGCAGCCCTAGACTAGACTCTTACGAGCAGTACTTC CASSPRLDSYEQYF
. TRBJ2-1 TRBV7-6 TGTGCCAGCAGCCCTGACGGCGGGCTCAATGAGCAGTTCTTC CASSPDGGLNEQFF
. TRBJ1-4 TRBV28 TGTGCCAGCACGCAGGGAAGGGAAAAACTGTTTTTT CASTQGREKLFF
TRBD2 TRBJ2-7 TRBV27 TGTGCCAGCAGTTTTCTAGCGGGAGCGGACGAGCAGTACTTC CASSFLAGADEQYF
TRBD2 TRBJ2-7 TRBV7-2 TGTGCCAGCAGCAAATATGGGACTAGCGGAACCTACGAGCAGTACTTC CASSKYGTSGTYEQYF
. TRBJ2-7 TRBV15 TGTGCCACCAGCAGAGATAGTGGAGCGGCCTACGAGCAGTACTTC CATSRDSGAAYEQYF
. TRBJ2-7 TRBV6-1 TGTGCCAGCAGTGGATTCATCGGTCGGGGGTCCTACGAGCAGTACTTC CASSGFIGRGSYEQYF
TRBD1 TRBJ2-5 TRBV10-1 TGCGCCAGCAGTGCAGGGACAGATCAAGAGACCCAGTACTTC CASSAGTDQETQYF
. TRBJ1-2 TRBV27 TGTGCCAGCAGTTTCGACAGCTCCCACCCAAACTATGGCTACACCTTC CASSFDSSHPNYGYTF
. TRBJ2-3 TRBV11-3 TGTGCCAGCAGCTTAGGTCGGGTCACAGATACGCAGTATTTT CASSLGRVTDTQYF
TRBD1 TRBJ2-2 TRBV5-1 TGCGCCAGTAAGGGACAGGGTAACACCGGGGAGCTGTTTTTT CASKGQGNTGELFF
TRBD1 TRBJ2-6 TRBV9 TGTGCCAGCAGCGTGAGGGACAGGGTTGACCCTGGGGCCAACGTCCTGACTTTC CASSVRDRVDPGANVLTF
. TRBJ1-1 TRBV11-3 TGTGCCAGCAGCTTCAACAGGAACTCTGAAGCTTTCTTT CASSFNRNSEAFF
TRBD2 TRBJ2-1 TRBV29-1 TGCAGCGTTGAAGACCAGACTAGCGGGAGGGCCATTGAGCAGTTCTTC CSVEDQTSGRAIEQFF
TRBD2 TRBJ2-7 TRBV10-3 TGTGCCACTTCTGGGGGAAGCGGGACCTCCTACGAGCAGTACTTC CATSGGSGTSYEQYF
. TRBJ2-6 TRBV5-1 TGCGCCAGCAGCCGCAAGGGGTCTGGGGCCAACGTCCTGACTTTC CASSRKGSGANVLTF
. TRBJ2-7 TRBV6-5 TGTGCCAGCAGTCCTACTAGGAGCTCCTACGAGCAGTACTTC CASSPTRSSYEQYF
TRBD1 TRBJ2-2 TRBV6-5 TGTGCCAGCAGCTTGGACAGGTCGAACACCGGGGAGCTGTTTTTT CASSLDRSNTGELFF